These 14 T cell receptor beta chains originate from one sample sequenced in a study of vaccination effects on CD4 cells after COVID-19. Which antigens these TCRs recognize remains unknown. Libraries were prepared by immunoSEQ multiplex PCR; TCRdb keeps only in-frame clonotypes and omits some of them. The sample holds tens of thousands of clones, roughly 82% seen once. Viral peptide pools were used in the ViraFEST assay to expand antigen-specific CD4+ T cells, and sequencing came afterward. CD4+ T cell isolation took place after less than 13 days of culture. Among the vaccine recipients, none had a prior SARS-CoV-2 infection, and nucleocapsid antibodies were negative. Sequenced material: CD4+ T cells from PBMCs cultured with HCoV-NL63 spike peptides, taken before COVID-19 vaccination. Source of these receptors: a human donor who received a COVID-19 vaccine.

The V gene is TRBV28, the J gene TRBJ2-7; tentative D call: TRBD1 (5 bases). This CDR3 is built from 11 residues. V was cut by 9 bases and J by 5 bases, with 11 bases left in between. CDR1 MDHEN and CDR2 SYDVKM come from the germline V gene. The DNA of the CDR3 is TGTGCCAGAAAATGGGGCAACGAGCAGTACGTC. Encoded protein: CARKWGNEQYV.

This sequence joins TRBV10-3 and TRBJ1-5, with 7 bases lining up with TRBD1. The CDR3 consists of 15 residues. The junction had 2 bases not matched to a gene; V was cut back by 3 bases and J by 0 bases. The germline V gene has CDR1 ENHRY and CDR2 SYGVKD. As DNA, the CDR3 is TGTGCCATCAGTGATGAGGGGGCTAGCAATCAGCCCCAGCATTTT. Translated: CAISDEGASNQPQHF.

This clone was seen a handful of times. The V call is TRBV4-3, the J call TRBJ1-6; 7 nucleotides match TRBD1. V was pared by 2 bases and J by 6 bases, with 13 bases of the junction left unmatched. The CDR3 is 18 residues long. Germline loops: CDR1 LGHNA, CDR2 YSLEER. CDR3 coding DNA: TGCGCCAGCAGCCAACTTTTTGGACAGGCTGGAGGTAATTCACCCCTCCACTTT. It encodes CASSQLFGQAGGNSPLHF.

The chain employs TRBV7-2 and TRBJ2-7, with 7 bases that match TRBD1. V trimming: 0 bases; J trimming: 2 bases; junction bases outside the gene matches: 4. CDR1 is SGHTA, CDR2 FQGNSA, per germline. This CDR3 is built from 15 residues. The CDR3 nucleotides are TGTGCCAGCAGCTTAGCAGGACAGGCACCCTACGAGCAGTACGTC. Protein: CASSLAGQAPYEQYV.

The rearrangement joins TRBV5-1 to TRBJ2-2; D gene ambiguous. This CDR3 contains 16 residues. The germline V gene has CDR1 SGHRS and CDR2 YFSETQ. V dropped 4 bases and J dropped 4 bases, with 17 bases sitting between them. The CDR3 nucleotides are TGCGCCAGCAGCCCTGTTGGTGGGCGTCGCACCGGGGAGCTGTTTTTT. Protein product: CASSPVGGRRTGELFF.

This clone has just a few counts. This rearrangement joins TRBV5-1 to TRBJ1-4; 7 bases line up with TRBD1. Germline V CDR1 and CDR2: SGHRS, YFSETQ. The CDR3 runs to 13 residues. V was clipped by 5 bases and J by 8 bases; unmatched bases: 6. The CDR3 bases are TGCGCCAGCAGTCAGGGGGGGGAGGAAAAACTGTTTTTT. Residues: CASSQGGEEKLFF.

The J gene is TRBJ2-5, the V gene TRBV7-9; the match to TRBD2 covers 7 bases. This CDR3 has 16 residues. CDR1 and CDR2 from the germline V gene are SEHNR and FQNEAQ (reference sequence). The junction had 7 bases not matched to a gene; V was cut back by 2 bases and J by 1 base. CDR3 in DNA: TGTGCCAGCAGCTTATGGGCGGGAGACTTCCAAGAGACCCAGTACTTC. The encoded protein is CASSLWAGDFQETQYF.

This clone was counted a few times. V usage is TRBV12-3 or TRBV12-4 and J usage is TRBJ1-5; D is ambiguous. The CDR3 has 12 residues. The V end was cut by 6 bases, the J end by 5 bases, with 8 bases between. CDR3 coding DNA: TGTGCCAGCAGGTTCGGGGATCAGCCCCAGCATTTT. Protein product: CASRFGDQPQHF.

There are a few counts of this clone. The V gene is TRBV18, the J gene TRBJ1-3, with D tentatively TRBD1 (5 bases). This CDR3 is built from 14 residues. Germline V gives CDR1 KGHSH, CDR2 LQKENI. V lost 6 bases and J 2 bases, leaving 11 bases between the germline ends. The CDR3 region is CASSPGPTGNTIYF. CDR3 DNA sequence: TGTGCCAGCTCTCCGGGACCGACTGGAAACACCATATATTTT.

The V and J genes are TRBV7-3 and TRBJ1-1, with TRBD1 identical over 8 bases. Germline V gene sequence: CDR1 SGHTA, CDR2 FQGTGA. Trimming removed 3 bases from V and 4 bases from J; junction bases left unmatched: 7. This CDR3 has 15 residues. CDR3 nucleotides: TGTGCCAGCAGCTTTAAGAGGACAGGGCCCACTGAAGCTTTCTTT. Its protein product is CASSFKRTGPTEAFF. The entire variable domain, with the rest obtained from reference TRBV7-3 and TRBJ1-1, is as follows: GAGVSQTPSNKVTEKGKYVELRCDPISGHTALYWYRQSLGQGPEFLIYFQGTGAADDSGLPNDRFFAVRPEGSVSTLKIQRTERGDSAVYLCASSFKRTGPTEAFFGQGTRLTVV.

The V and J genes are TRBV6-5 and TRBJ1-2; D is unclear. Germline V gene sequence: CDR1 MNHEY, CDR2 SVGAGI. V lost 0 bases and J 1 base, leaving 6 bases between the germline ends. CDR3 length: 14 amino acids. In DNA, the CDR3 is TGTGCCAGCAGTTACTCGTACAGTAACTATGGCTACACCTTC. This gives the protein CASSYSYSNYGYTF.

The J gene is TRBJ2-1, the V gene TRBV2; D ambiguous. V was clipped by 8 bases and J by 9 bases, with 8 bases between them. Germline V gene data show CDR1 as SNHLY and CDR2 as FYNNEI. The CDR3 length is 10 residues. CDR3 region: CASANFEQFF. CDR3 in DNA: TGTGCCAGCGCCAATTTTGAGCAGTTCTTC.

The chain has TRBV24-1 and TRBJ2-1; 11 bases match TRBD2. Germline V gene sequence: CDR1 KGHDR, CDR2 SFDVKD. J gave up 0 bases and V 7 bases, and 13 bases lay outside the gene matches. The length of the CDR3 is 19 residues. The CDR3 DNA sequence: TGTGCCACCAGCCCCAGACTAGCGGGGTCCCGGAGCTCCTACAATGAGCAGTTCTTC. Protein product: CATSPRLAGSRSSYNEQFF.

This clone was found once. V gene TRBV19 combines with J gene TRBJ1-1, with D possibly matching TRBD1 (5 bases). This CDR3 is 17 amino acids long. Per germline, CDR1 LNHDA and CDR2 SQIVND (reference sequence). With 11 bases removed from V and 1 base from J, the gap between germline ends came to 26 bases. CDR3 nucleotides: TGTGCCTCCTCCGCCGGGGGAGAAAAGAGTTGGAACACTGAAGCTTTCTTT. Translated, it gives CASSAGGEKSWNTEAFF.